A single sample gave rise to the 20 T cell receptor beta chains below, sequenced in a study of cytomegalovirus exposure and HLA in healthy donors. With 60 Vbeta and 13 Jbeta primers, the PCR was carried out. Clones were read by immunoSEQ multiplex PCR, and TCRdb kept only the in-frame ones, dropping some. The data hold more than 100,000 clones, with approximately 77% observed a single time. Input material: PBMCs. Every receptor here comes from a woman in her forties in good health and CMV-seronegative.

The chain is built from TRBV5-8 and TRBJ2-1; TRBD2 matches at 8 bases. Germline V gene lookup returns CDR1 SGHTS and CDR2 YDEGEE. This CDR3 has 17 residues. V dropped 1 base and J dropped 8; count of bases not matched to a gene: 14. CDR3 DNA sequence: TGTGCCAGCAGCTTGTCCCTCGGGGGGGCGTCTATGGATGAGCAGTTCTTC. Amino acid sequence: CASSLSLGGASMDEQFF. Supplemented by reference TRBV5-8 and TRBJ2-1, the full variable domain reads EAGVTQSPTHLIKTRGQQATLRCSPISGHTSVYWYQQALGLGLQFLLWYDEGEERNRGNFPPRFSGRQFPNYSSELNVNALELEDSALYLCASSLSLGGASMDEQFFGPGTRLTVL.

The chain has TRBV7-2 and TRBJ2-3; 11 bases line up with TRBD2. The germline CDR1 and CDR2 sequences are SGHTA and FQGNSA. Trimming at V came to 3 bases and at J to 0 bases, leaving 2 bases not matched to a gene. This CDR3 has 16 residues. CDR3 sequence (DNA): TGTGCCAGCAGCTTCCGACTAGCGGGGAGCACAGATACGCAGTATTTT. The encoded protein is CASSFRLAGSTDTQYF.

In regard to this clone: One end of the junction varies from germline; a read error may be responsible. The chain couples TRBV29-1 to TRBJ2-3; 7 bases line up with TRBD1. Germline V CDR1 and CDR2: SQVTM, ANQGSEA. The CDR3 extends over 15 amino acids. CDR3 bases: TGCAGCGGACTCACCTACAGGGGACCCACATATACGCAGTATTTT. It specifies CSGLTYRGPTYTQYF.

The chain couples TRBV5-8 to TRBJ1-2, with 7 bases aligning to TRBD1. Germline-derived CDR1 and CDR2 are SGHTS and YDEGEE. Trimming took 0 bases from V and 7 from J; bases not matched to a gene: 12. The length of the CDR3 is 16 residues. The chain's CDR3 is CASSLVGRGPGGGYTF. The CDR3 DNA follows: TGTGCCAGCAGCTTGGTGGGCAGGGGTCCAGGGGGTGGCTACACCTTC.

This sequence joins TRBV18 and TRBJ2-5; D possibly corresponds to TRBD1 (6 bases). Looked up from germline, CDR1 is KGHSH and CDR2 is LQKENI. The CDR3 is 14 residues long. Trimming removed 3 bases at V and 5 bases at J, with 13 bases between. Here the CDR3 DNA reads TGTGCCAGCTCACCCGTGGCAGGGGCTGAGACCCAGTACTTC. It yields the protein CASSPVAGAETQYF.

The V and J genes are TRBV4-2 and TRBJ2-7, with 9 bases aligning to TRBD2. With 4 bases clipped from V and 3 bases from J, the junction kept 7 bases outside the gene matches. Germline V gene lookup returns CDR1 LGHNA and CDR2 YNFKEQ. The CDR3 contains 15 residues. In DNA, the CDR3 is TGTGCCAGCAGCCTAAATAGCGGGGGTTACTACGAGCAGTACTTC. This sequence encodes CASSLNSGGYYEQYF.

CDR3 DNA: TGTGCCAGCAGCCTTTCTGGAAACACCATATATTTT. Its translation is CASSLSGNTIYF. This chain joins TRBV6-6 and TRBJ1-3; D unresolved. The length of the CDR3 is 12 residues. V was cut by 6 bases and J by 1 base, with 4 bases left in between. Germline V gene data show CDR1 as MNHNY and CDR2 as SVGAGI (reference sequence).

The chain has TRBV2 and TRBJ2-7; tentatively, D is TRBD1 (5 bases). V shed 1 base and J shed 0 bases, with 13 bases lying between them. This CDR3 spans 16 amino acids. CDR1 and CDR2 from the germline V gene are SNHLY and FYNNEI. The chain's CDR3 is CASSEEGLSSSYEQYF. The CDR3 DNA reads as TGTGCCAGCAGTGAAGAGGGGCTATCTAGCTCCTACGAGCAGTACTTC.

The V gene is TRBV11-2, the J gene TRBJ2-3, with D uncertain. This CDR3 region has 11 residues. V was cut by 1 base and J by 8 bases, with 4 bases left in between. Germline V gives CDR1 SGHAT, CDR2 FQNNGV. The CDR3 region has the DNA TGTGCCAGCAGCTTAGGCGGTACGCAGTATTTT. It is translated as CASSLGGTQYF.

This clone came up a few times. The J gene is TRBJ1-1, the V gene TRBV28; a weak D match, TRBD1 (6 bases). Between the trimmed V and J ends, which lost 6 bases and 1 base, there was a span of 18 bases. The length of the CDR3 is 16 residues. Germline CDR1 is MDHEN and CDR2 is SYDVKM. CDR3 loop: CASRVRGTVENTEAFF. As DNA, the CDR3 is TGTGCCAGCAGAGTTAGGGGGACGGTTGAGAACACTGAAGCTTTCTTT.

This clone has just one count. V is TRBV10-2 and J is TRBJ2-3, with TRBD2 matching 8 bases. From germline, CDR1 is WSHSY and CDR2 SAAADI. This CDR3 is 18 amino acids long. Trimming took 4 bases from V and 4 from J; bases not matched to a gene: 16. CDR3 in amino acids: CASSGLKGGTRGADTQYF. In DNA form, the CDR3 reads TGCGCCAGCAGTGGGCTAAAGGGGGGGACTAGGGGAGCAGATACGCAGTATTTT.

In this sample, this clone turned up once. The V gene is TRBV9, the J gene TRBJ2-3; 9 positions agree with TRBD1. The CDR3 spans 15 residues. The germline gives CDR1 SGDLS, CDR2 YYNGEE. Trimming cost V 5 bases and J 4 bases; bases outside gene matches: 8. CDR3 coding DNA: TGTGCCAGCAGGGGGGACAGGGATGGGGCAGATACGCAGTATTTT. It translates to CASRGDRDGADTQYF.

This chain uses TRBV28 with TRBJ1-5, with 8 bases lining up with TRBD1. Germline V gene sequence: CDR1 MDHEN, CDR2 SYDVKM. After removal of 5 bases from V and 6 bases from J, the junction contained 12 bases not matched to a gene. The CDR3 consists of 16 residues. The DNA for the CDR3 is TGTGCCAGCAGTCCCGGGACAGGCTACCCCCGTCAGCCCCAGCATTTT. Amino acid sequence: CASSPGTGYPRQPQHF.

The chain employs TRBV4-2 and TRBJ2-7, with D possibly TRBD2 on 6 matching bases. The V gene's germline CDR1 is LGHNA and CDR2 YNFKEQ. Trimming took 0 bases from V and 8 from J, leaving 17 bases between them. The CDR3 is 15 residues long. The CDR3 DNA reads TGTGCCAGCAGCCAAGAGGGGAACCAAGGGACTCAGCAGTACTTC. It translates to CASSQEGNQGTQQYF.

The rearrangement joins TRBV5-1 to TRBJ1-2, with TRBD1 matching over 11 bases. Looked up from germline, CDR1 is SGHRS and CDR2 is YFSETQ. The CDR3 contains 14 residues. V lost 3 bases and J lost 4; bases outside the gene matches: 2. The CDR3: CASSWTGGGYGYTF. The CDR3 bases are TGCGCCAGCAGCTGGACAGGGGGCGGCTATGGCTACACCTTC.

The V and J genes are TRBV7-2 and TRBJ1-2, with 7 positions matching TRBD1. V dropped 4 bases and J dropped 7; count of bases not matched to a gene: 3. Per the germline V gene, CDR1 is SGHTA and CDR2 is FQGNSA. This CDR3 region has 12 residues. The CDR3 coding sequence is TGTGCCAGCAGCTCCCGGACAGGTGGCTACACCTTC. Translated, it gives CASSSRTGGYTF.

The gene calls are TRBV7-2 and TRBJ2-5; D might be TRBD2 (5 bases). Germline V CDR1 and CDR2: SGHTA, FQGNSA. This CDR3 region has 12 residues. V gave up 5 bases and J gave up 7 bases, with 11 bases separating them. The CDR3, as DNA: TGTGCCAGCAGCCCAGCGGAGGTGACCCAGTACTTC. This gives the protein CASSPAEVTQYF.

The V call is TRBV6-1, the J call TRBJ1-2; the D is unclear. Germline V gene data show CDR1 as MNHNS and CDR2 as SASEGT. The CDR3 is 14 residues long. V lost 8 bases to trimming and J lost 4 bases, with 17 bases between them. This CDR3 reads CASGPSLGGYGYTF. In DNA form, the CDR3 reads TGTGCCAGCGGGCCGAGTCTCGGAGGCTATGGCTACACCTTC.

This rearrangement joins TRBV4-1 to TRBJ2-5; D not certain. Trimming took 4 bases from V and 5 from J, leaving 11 bases between them. The CDR3 loop spans 13 amino acids. Germline-derived CDR1 and CDR2 are MGHRA and YSYEKL. CDR3 residues: CASSPLLRETQYF. CDR3 bases: TGCGCCAGCAGCCCCCTTCTCCGGGAGACCCAGTACTTC.

The chain uses TRBV6-1 and TRBJ1-1; D is unresolved. The CDR3 sequence is 14 residues long. CDR1 MNHNS and CDR2 SASEGT come from the germline V gene. V lost 6 bases and J 0 bases, leaving 11 bases between the germline ends. CDR3 sequence (DNA): TGTGCCAGCAGGGGAGTGAGGGTGAACACTGAAGCTTTCTTT. Protein product: CASRGVRVNTEAFF.